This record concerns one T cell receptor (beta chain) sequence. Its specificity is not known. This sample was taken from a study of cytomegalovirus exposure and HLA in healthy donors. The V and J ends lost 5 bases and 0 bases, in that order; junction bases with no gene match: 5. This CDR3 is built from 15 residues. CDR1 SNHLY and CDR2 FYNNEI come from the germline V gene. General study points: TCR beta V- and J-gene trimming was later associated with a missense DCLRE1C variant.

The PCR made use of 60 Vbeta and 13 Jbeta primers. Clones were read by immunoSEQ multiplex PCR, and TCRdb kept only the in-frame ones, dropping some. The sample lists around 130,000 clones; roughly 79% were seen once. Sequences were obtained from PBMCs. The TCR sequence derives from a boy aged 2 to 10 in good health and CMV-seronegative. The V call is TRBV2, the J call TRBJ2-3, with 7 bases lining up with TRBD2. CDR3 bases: TGTGCCAGCAGTACCCGGGGAGGGAGCACAGATACGCAGTATTTT. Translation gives CASSTRGGSTDTQYF.